This T cell receptor (beta chain) appears in the sequencing data of a study of blood T cell repertoires in COVID-19. Study as a whole: The cDNA or gDNA used as material had been derived from T cells, B-cell-depleted T cells, or PBMCs.

Comment on this clone: An end of the junction does not agree with germline; a read error may underlie this.

This CDR3 contains 12 residues. Germline V lookup: CDR1 MNHEY, CDR2 SVGEGT. Original processing methods: Reference gene primer amplification gave nucleated cell count estimates. This table comes from immunoSEQ multiplex PCR, and its TCRdb copy is limited to in-frame clones, with some not included. The V and J calls and clone size are taken from that table; D and trimming were inferred from the DNA. Here the sample spans more than 150,000 clones, 78% being singletons. The V call is TRBV6-2 or TRBV6-3, the J call TRBJ2-1; 7 bases agree with TRBD2. The sequenced sample consisted of peripheral blood. This receptor was taken from a woman aged 80 or over with active or convalescent COVID-19. CDR3 sequence reads: CASSNSRGEQFF. The DNA of the CDR3 is TGTGCCAGCAGTAACTCGCGGGGGGAGCAGTTCTTC.